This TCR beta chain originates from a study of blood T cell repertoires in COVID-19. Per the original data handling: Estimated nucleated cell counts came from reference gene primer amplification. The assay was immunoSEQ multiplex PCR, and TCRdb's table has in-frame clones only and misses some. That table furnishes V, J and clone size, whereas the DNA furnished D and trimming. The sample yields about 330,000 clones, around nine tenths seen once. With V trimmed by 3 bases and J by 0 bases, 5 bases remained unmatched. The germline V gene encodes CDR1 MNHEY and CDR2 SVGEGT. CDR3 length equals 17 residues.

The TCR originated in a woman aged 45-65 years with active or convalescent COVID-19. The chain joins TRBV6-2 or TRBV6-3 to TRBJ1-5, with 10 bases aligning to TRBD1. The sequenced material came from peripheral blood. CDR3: CASSYGTGDYSNQPQHF. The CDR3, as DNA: TGTGCCAGCAGTTATGGGACAGGGGATTATAGCAATCAGCCCCAGCATTTT.